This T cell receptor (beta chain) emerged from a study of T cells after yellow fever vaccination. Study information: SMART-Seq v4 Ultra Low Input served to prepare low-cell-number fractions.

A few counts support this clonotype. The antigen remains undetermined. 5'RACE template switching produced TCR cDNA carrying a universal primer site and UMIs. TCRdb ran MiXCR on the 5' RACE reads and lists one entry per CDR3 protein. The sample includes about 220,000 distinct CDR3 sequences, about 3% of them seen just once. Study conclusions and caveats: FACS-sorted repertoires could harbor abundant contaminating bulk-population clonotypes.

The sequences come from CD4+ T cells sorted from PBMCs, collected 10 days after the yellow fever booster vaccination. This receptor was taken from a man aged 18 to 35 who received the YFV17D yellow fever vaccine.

The DNA for the CDR3 is TGCGCCAGCAGCTTGGGGAATGAAAACATTCAGTACTTC. Amino acid sequence: CASSLGNENIQYF. V and J are TRBV5-1 and TRBJ2-4; D is unclear. CDR3 length: 13 amino acids. Trimming removed 0 bases from V and 5 bases from J, with 6 bases in between. The germline gives CDR1 SGHRS, CDR2 YFSETQ.